This T cell receptor (beta chain) was identified in a study of T cells after yellow fever vaccination. Study summary: Preparation of the low-cell-number fractions used SMART-Seq v4 Ultra Low Input.

The V end lost 4 bases, the J end lost 5 bases, and 8 bases lay between the germline ends. Germline V lookup: CDR1 ENHRY, CDR2 SYGVKD. CDR3 length: 12 amino acids. TCR cDNA, made by 5'RACE template switching, carried an added universal primer site and UMIs. A single record per CDR3 protein comes from TCRdb applying MiXCR to the 5' RACE reads. The table includes just under 600,000 distinct CDR3 sequences, about 13% detected once. This chain links TRBV10-3 with TRBJ2-5; a weak D match, TRBD1 (6 bases). This sequence originates from a man under 40 who received the YFV17D yellow fever vaccine. The specimen was PBMCs, collected on the day of the yellow fever booster vaccination. CDR3 coding DNA: TGTGCCATCAGTGTAGACAGGGAGACCCAGTACTTC. This gives the protein CAISVDRETQYF.